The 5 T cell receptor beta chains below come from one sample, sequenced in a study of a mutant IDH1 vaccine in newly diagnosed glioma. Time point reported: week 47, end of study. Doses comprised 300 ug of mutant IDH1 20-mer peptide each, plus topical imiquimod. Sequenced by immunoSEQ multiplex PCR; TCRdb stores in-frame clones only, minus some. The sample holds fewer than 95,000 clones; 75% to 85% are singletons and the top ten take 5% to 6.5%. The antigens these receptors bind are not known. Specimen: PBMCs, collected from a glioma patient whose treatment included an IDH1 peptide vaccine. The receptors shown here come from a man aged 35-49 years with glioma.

The CDR3 here is CASRGTSGRYSYEQYF. In DNA form, the CDR3 reads TGCGCCAGCAGGGGGACTAGCGGGAGGTACTCCTACGAGCAGTACTTC. This rearrangement joins TRBV10-1 to TRBJ2-7; 15 bases line up with TRBD2. V dropped 6 bases and J dropped 0; count of bases not matched to a gene: 3. This CDR3 region has 16 residues. Germline V gene data show CDR1 as WNHNN and CDR2 as SYGVQD (reference sequence).

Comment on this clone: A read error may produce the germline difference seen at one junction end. The CDR3 nucleotides read TGTGCTAGCAGCTTAGGACAGGGTGAAGAGACCCAGTACTTC. This translates into CASSLGQGEETQYF. V is TRBV7-7 and J is TRBJ2-5; 8 positions agree with TRBD1. The CDR3 is made up of 14 amino acids. CDR1 is SSHAT, CDR2 FNYEAQ, per germline (reference sequence).

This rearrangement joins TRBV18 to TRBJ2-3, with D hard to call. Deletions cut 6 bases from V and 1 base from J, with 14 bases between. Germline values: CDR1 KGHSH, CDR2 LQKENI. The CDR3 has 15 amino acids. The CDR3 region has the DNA TGTGCCAGCTCGATCGGCGGACCCCGCACAGATACGCAGTATTTT. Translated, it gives CASSIGGPRTDTQYF.

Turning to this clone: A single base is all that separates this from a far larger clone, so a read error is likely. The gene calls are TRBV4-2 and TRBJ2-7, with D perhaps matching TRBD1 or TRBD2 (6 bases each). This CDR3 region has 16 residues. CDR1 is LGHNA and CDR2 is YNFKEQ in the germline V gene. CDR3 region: CASRQDGVGRGREQYF. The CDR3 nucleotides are TGTGCCAGCCGCCAAGATGGGGTGGGAAGGGGGAGGGAGCAGTACTTC.

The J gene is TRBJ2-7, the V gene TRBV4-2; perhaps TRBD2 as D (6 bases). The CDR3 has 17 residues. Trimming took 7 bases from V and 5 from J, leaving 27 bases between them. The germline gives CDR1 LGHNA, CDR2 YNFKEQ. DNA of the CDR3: TGTGCCAGCAAGGAGGGGCACTCGCAGCTAGATACCCACGAGCAGTACTTC. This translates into CASKEGHSQLDTHEQYF.